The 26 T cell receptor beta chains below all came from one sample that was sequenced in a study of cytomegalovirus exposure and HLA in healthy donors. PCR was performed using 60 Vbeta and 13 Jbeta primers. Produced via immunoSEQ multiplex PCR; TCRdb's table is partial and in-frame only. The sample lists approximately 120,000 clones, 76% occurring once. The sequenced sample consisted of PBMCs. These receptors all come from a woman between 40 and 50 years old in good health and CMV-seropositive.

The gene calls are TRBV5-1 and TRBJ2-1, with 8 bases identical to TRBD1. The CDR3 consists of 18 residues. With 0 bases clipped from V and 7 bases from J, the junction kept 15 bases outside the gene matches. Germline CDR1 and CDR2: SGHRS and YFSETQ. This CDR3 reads CASSLGITRTGIGNEQFF. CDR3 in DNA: TGCGCCAGCAGCTTGGGGATAACAAGGACAGGGATTGGAAATGAGCAGTTCTTC.

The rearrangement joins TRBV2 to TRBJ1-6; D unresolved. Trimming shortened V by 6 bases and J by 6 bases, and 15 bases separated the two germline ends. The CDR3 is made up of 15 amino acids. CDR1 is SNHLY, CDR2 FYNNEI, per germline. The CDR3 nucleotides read TGTGCCAGCAGGCCCGTCCCTAACGGTAATTCACCCCTCCACTTT. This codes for CASRPVPNGNSPLHF.

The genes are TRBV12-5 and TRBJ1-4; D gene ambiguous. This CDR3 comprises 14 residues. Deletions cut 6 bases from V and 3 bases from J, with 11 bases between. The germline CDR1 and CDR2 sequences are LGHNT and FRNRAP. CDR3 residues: CASGTPLANEKLFF. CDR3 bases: TGTGCTAGTGGCACCCCGCTAGCTAATGAAAAACTGTTTTTT.

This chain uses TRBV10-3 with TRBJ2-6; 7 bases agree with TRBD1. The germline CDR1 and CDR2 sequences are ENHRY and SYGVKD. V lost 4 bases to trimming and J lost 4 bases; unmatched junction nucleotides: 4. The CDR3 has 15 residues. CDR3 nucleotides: TGTGCCATCAGTGGGACAGGTGCCGGGGCCAACGTCCTGACTTTC. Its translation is CAISGTGAGANVLTF.

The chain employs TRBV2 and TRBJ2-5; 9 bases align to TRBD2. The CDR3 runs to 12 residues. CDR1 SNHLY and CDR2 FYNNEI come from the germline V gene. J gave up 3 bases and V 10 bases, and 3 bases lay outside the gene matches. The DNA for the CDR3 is TGTGCCACATTAGCGGGGGAAGAGACCCAGTACTTC. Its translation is CATLAGEETQYF. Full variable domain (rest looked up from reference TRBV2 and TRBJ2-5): EPEVTQTPSHQVTQMGQEVILRCVPISNHLYFYWYRQILGQKVEFLVSFYNNEISEKSEIFDDQFSVERPDGSNFTLKIRSTKLEDSAMYFCATLAGEETQYFGPGTRLLVL.

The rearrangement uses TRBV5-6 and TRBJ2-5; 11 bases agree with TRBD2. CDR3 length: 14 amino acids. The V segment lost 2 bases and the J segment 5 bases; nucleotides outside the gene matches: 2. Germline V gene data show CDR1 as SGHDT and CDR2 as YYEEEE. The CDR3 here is CASSFSGGAETQYF. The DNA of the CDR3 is TGTGCCAGCAGCTTTAGCGGGGGGGCTGAGACCCAGTACTTC.

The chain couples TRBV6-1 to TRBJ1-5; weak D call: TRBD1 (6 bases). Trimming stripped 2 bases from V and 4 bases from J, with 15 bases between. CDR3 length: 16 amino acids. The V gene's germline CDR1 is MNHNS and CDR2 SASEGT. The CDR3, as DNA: TGTGCCAGCAGTGAACCAGGGGCCCTCCTTAATCAGCCCCAGCATTTT. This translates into CASSEPGALLNQPQHF.

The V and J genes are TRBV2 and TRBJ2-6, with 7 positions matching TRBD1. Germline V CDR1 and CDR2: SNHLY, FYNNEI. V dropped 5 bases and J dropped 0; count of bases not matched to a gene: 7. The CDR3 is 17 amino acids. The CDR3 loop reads CASSLGQISSGANVLTF. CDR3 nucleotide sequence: TGTGCCAGCAGTTTGGGACAGATTTCCTCTGGGGCCAACGTCCTGACTTTC.

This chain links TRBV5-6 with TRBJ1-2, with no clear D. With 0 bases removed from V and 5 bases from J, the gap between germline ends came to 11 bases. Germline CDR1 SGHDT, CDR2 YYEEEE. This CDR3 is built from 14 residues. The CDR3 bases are TGTGCCAGCAGCTTGGTAACAGAGCCGTATGGCTACACCTTC. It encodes CASSLVTEPYGYTF.

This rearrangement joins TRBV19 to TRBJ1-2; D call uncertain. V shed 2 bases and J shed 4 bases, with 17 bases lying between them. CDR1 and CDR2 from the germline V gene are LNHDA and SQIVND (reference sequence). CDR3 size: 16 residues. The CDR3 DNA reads TGTGCCAGTAGTATATTGGAGGCCCGGTTTGCCTATGGCTACACCTTC. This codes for CASSILEARFAYGYTF.

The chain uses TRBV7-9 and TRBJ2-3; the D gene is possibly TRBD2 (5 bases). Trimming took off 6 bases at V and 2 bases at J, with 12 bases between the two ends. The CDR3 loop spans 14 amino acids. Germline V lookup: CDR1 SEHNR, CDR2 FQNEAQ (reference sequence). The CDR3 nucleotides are TGTGCCAGCAGTCCCGACTATTTCACAGATACGCAGTATTTT. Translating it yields CASSPDYFTDTQYF.

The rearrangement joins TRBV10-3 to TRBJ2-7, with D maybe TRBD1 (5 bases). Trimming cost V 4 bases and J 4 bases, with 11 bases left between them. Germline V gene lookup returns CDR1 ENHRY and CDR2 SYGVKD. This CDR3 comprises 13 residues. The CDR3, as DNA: TGTGCCATCAGTGGAGACAGTCCTTACGAGCAGTACTTC. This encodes CAISGDSPYEQYF.

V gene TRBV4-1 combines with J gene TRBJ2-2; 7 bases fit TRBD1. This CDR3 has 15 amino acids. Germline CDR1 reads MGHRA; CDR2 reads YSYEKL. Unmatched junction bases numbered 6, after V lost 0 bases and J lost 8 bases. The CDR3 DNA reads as TGCGCCAGCAGCCAAGAACAGGGGATCCTAGGGGAGCTGTTTTTT. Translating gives CASSQEQGILGELFF.

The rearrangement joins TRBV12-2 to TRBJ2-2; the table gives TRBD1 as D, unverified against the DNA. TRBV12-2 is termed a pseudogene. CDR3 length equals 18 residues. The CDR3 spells CASRPRLDTQLNTGELFF. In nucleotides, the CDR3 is TGTGCAAGTCGCCCCCGCCTGGACACCCAGTTGAACACCGGGGAGCTGTTTTTT.

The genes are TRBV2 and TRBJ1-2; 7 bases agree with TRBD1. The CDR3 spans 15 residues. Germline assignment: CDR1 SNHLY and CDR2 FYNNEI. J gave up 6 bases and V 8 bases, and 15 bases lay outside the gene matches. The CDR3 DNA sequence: TGTGCCAGCCCCGGACAGGCCGTAGGTTTCGATGGCTACACCTTC. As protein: CASPGQAVGFDGYTF.

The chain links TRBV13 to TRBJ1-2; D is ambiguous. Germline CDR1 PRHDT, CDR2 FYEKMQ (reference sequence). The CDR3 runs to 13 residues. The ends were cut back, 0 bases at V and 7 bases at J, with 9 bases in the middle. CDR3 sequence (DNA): TGTGCCAGCAGCTTAGGCTGGGCGCGTGGCTACACCTTC. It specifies CASSLGWARGYTF. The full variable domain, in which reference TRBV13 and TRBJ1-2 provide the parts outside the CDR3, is AAGVIQSPRHLIKEKRETATLKCYPIPRHDTVYWYQQGPGQDPQFLISFYEKMQSDKGSIPDRFSAQQFSDYHSELNMSSLELGDSALYFCASSLGWARGYTFGSGTRLTVV.

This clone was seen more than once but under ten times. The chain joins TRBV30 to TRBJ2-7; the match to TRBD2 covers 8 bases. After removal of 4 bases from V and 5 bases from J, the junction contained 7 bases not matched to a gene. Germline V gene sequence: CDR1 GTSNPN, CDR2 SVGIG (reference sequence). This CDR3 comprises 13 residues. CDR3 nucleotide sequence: TGTGCCTGGATGGTGAGCGGGGGCCACGAGCAGTACTTC. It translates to CAWMVSGGHEQYF.

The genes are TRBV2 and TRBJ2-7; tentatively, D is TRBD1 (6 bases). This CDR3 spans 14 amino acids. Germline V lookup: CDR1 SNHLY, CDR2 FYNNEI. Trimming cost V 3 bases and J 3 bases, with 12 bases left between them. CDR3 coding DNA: TGTGCCAGCAGTGAGCATGGACAGTGCTACGAGCAGTACTTC. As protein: CASSEHGQCYEQYF.

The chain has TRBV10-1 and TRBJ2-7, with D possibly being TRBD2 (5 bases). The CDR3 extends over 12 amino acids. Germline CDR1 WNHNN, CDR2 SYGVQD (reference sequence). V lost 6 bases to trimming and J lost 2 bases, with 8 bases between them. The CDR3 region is CASSPGAYEQYF. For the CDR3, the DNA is TGCGCCAGCAGCCCCGGGGCCTACGAGCAGTACTTC.

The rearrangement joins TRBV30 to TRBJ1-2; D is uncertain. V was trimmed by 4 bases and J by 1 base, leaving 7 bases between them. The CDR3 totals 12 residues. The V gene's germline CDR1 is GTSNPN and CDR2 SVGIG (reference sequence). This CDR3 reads CAWTGFNYGYTF. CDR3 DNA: TGTGCCTGGACGGGATTTAACTATGGCTACACCTTC.

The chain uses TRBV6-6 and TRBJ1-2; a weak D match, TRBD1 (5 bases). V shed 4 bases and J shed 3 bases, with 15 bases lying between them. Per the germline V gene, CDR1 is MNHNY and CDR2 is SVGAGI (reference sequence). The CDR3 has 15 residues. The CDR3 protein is CASSSQVGGHYGYTF. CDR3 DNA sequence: TGTGCCAGCAGTTCCCAGGTGGGGGGACACTATGGCTACACCTTC.

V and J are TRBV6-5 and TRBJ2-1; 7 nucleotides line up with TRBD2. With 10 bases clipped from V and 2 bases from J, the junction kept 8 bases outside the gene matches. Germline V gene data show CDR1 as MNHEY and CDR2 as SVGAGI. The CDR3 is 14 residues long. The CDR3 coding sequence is TGTGCCACCCTAGCGGATACTACCTACAATGAGCAGTTCTTC. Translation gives CATLADTTYNEQFF.

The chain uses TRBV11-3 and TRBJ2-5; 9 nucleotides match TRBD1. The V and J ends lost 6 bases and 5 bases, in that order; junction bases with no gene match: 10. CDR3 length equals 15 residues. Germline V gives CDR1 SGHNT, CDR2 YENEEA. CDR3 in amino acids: CASSIGQGRGETQYF. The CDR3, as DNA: TGTGCCAGCAGTATCGGACAGGGGAGAGGGGAGACCCAGTACTTC.

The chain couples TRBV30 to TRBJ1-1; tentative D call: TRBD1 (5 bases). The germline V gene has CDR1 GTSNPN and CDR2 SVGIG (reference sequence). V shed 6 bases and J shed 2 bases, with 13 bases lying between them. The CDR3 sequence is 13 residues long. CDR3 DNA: TGTGCCTGTCAACACGGGACTAACACTGAAGCTTTCTTT. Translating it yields CACQHGTNTEAFF.

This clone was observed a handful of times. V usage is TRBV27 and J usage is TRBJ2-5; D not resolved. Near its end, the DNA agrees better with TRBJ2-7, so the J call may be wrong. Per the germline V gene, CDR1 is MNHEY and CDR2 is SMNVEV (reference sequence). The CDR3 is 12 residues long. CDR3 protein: CASSLPFREQYF. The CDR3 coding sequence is TGTGCCAGCAGTTTACCCTTCCGCGAGCAGTACTTC.

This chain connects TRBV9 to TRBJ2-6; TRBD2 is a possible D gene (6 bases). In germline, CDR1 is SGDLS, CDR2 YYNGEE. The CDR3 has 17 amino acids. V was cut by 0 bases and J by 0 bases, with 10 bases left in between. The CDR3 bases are TGTGCCAGCAGCGTAGGCGGGACCATCTCTGGGGCCAACGTCCTGACTTTC. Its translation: CASSVGGTISGANVLTF.